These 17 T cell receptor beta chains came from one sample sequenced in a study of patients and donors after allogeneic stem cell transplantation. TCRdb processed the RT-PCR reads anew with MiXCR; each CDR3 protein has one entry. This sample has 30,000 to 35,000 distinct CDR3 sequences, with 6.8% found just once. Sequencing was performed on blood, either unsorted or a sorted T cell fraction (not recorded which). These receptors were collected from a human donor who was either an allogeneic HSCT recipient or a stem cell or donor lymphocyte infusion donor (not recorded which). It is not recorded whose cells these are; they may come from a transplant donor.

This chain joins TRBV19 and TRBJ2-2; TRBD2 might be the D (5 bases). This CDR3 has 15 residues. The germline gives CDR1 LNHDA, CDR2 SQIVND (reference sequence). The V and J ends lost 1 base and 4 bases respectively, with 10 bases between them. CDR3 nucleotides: TGTGCCAGTAGTATAGGAGGAGGTTCCACCGGGGAGCTGTTTTTT. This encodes CASSIGGGSTGELFF.

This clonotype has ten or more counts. This chain's CDR3 is CASSRAGDGSAEAFF. In DNA, the CDR3 is TGCGCCAGCAGCCGCGCAGGGGATGGTTCCGCTGAAGCTTTCTTT. This chain links TRBV4-1 with TRBJ1-1; possible D gene TRBD1, 6 bases. Trimming removed 4 bases from V and 6 bases from J, with 18 bases in between. The CDR3 runs 15 residues. CDR1 MGHRA and CDR2 YSYEKL come from the germline V gene.

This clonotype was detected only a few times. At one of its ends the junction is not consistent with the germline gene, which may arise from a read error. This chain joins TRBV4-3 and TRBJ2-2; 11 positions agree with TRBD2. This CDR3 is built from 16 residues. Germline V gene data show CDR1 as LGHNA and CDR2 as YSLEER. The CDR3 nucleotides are TGCGCCAGCAGACAAGAGGGACTAGCGGAAACCGGGGAGCTGTTTTTT. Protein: CASRQEGLAETGELFF.

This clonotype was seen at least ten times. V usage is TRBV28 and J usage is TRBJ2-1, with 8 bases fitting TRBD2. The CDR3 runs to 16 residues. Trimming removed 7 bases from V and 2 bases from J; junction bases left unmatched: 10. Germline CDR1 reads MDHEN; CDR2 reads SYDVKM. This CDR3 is CASTESGGKAYNEQFF. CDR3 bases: TGTGCCAGCACCGAATCGGGGGGGAAAGCCTACAATGAGCAGTTCTTC.

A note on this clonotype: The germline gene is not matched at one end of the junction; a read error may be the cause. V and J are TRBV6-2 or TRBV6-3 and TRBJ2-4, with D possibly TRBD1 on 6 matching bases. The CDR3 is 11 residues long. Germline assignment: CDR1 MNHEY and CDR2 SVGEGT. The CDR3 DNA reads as TGTGCCAGCAGTTATGGGACAAGAACTGTCTTC. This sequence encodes CASSYGTRTVF.

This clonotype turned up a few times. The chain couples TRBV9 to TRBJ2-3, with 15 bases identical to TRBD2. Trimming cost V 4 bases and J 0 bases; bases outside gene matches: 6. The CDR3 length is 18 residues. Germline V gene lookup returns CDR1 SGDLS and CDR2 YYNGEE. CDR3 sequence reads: CASSPGTSGRISTDTQYF. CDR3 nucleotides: TGTGCCAGCAGCCCCGGGACTAGCGGGAGGATTAGCACAGATACGCAGTATTTT.

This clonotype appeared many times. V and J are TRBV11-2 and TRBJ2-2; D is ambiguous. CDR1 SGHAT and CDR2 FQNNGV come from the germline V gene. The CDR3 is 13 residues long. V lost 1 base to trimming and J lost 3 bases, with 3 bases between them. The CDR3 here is CASSLVDTGELFF. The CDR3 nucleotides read TGTGCCAGCAGCTTAGTGGACACCGGGGAGCTGTTTTTT.

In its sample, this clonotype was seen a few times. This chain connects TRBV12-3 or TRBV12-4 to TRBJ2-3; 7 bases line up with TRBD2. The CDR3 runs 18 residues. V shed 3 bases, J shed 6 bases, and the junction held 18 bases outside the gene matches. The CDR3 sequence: CASSLWGGSAGRVDTQYF. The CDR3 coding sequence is TGTGCCAGCAGTTTGTGGGGGGGGTCGGCAGGCCGAGTGGATACGCAGTATTTT.

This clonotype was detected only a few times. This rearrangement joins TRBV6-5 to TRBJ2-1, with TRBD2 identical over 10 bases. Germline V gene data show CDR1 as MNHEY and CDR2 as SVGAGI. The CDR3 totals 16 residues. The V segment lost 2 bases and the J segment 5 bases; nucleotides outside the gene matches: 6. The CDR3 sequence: CASSYASGSRDNEQFF. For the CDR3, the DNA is TGTGCCAGCAGTTACGCTAGCGGGAGCCGAGACAATGAGCAGTTCTTC.

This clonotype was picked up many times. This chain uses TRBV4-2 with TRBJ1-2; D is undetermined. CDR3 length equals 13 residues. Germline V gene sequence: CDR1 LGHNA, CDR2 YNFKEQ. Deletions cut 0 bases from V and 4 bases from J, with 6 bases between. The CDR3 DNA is TGTGCCAGCAGCCAAGATATGGGCTATGGCTACACCTTC. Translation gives CASSQDMGYGYTF.

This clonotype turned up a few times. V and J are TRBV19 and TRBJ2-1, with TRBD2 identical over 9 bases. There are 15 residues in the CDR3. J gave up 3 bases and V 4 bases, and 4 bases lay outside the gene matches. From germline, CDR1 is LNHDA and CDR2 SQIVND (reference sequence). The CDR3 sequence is CASSRAGGDYNEQFF. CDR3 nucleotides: TGTGCCAGTAGTAGGGCGGGAGGGGACTACAATGAGCAGTTCTTC. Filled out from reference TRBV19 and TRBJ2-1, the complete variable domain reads DGGITQSPKYLFRKEGQNVTLSCEQNLNHDAMYWYRQDPGQGLRLIYYSQIVNDFQKGDIAEGYSVSREKKESFPLTVTSAQKNPTAFYLCASSRAGGDYNEQFFGPGTRLTVL.

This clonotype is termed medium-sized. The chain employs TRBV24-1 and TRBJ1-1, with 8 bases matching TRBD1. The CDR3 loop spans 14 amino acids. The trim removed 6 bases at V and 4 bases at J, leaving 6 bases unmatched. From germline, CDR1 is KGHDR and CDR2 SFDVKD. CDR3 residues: CATSQTGDLTEAFF. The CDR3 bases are TGTGCCACCAGTCAGACAGGGGACCTCACTGAAGCTTTCTTT.

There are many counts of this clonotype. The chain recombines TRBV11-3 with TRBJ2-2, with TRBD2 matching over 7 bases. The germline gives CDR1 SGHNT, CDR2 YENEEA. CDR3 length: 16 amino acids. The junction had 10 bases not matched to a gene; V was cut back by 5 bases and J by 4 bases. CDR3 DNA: TGTGCCAGCAGCCCCCCGACTAGCATGGTCACCGGGGAGCTGTTTTTT. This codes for CASSPPTSMVTGELFF.

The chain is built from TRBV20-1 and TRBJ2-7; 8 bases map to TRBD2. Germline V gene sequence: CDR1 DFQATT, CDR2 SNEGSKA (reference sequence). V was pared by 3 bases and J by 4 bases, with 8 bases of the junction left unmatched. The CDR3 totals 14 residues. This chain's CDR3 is CSASFGLARYEQYF. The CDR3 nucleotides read TGCAGTGCTAGTTTCGGACTAGCCCGATACGAGCAGTACTTC.

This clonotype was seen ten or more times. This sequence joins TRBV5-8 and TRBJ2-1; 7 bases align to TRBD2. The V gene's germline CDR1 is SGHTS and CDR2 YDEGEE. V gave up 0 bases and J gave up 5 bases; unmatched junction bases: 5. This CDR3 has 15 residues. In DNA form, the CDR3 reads TGTGCCAGCAGCTTGGTCGTGGGAGGGAACAATGAGCAGTTCTTC. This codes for CASSLVVGGNNEQFF.

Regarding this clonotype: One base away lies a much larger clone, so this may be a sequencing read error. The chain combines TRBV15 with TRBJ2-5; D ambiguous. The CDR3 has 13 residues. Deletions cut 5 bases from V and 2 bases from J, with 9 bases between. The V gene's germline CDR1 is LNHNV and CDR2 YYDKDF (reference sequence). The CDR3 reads CATSDGVQETQYF. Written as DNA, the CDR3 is TGTGCCACCAGCGACGGAGTACAAGAGACCCAGTACTTC.

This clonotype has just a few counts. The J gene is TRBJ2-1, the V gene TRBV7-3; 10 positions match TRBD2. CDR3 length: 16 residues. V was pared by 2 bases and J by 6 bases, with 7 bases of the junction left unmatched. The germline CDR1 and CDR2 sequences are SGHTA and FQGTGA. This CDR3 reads CASSLAGTSDINEQFF. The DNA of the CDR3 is TGTGCCAGCAGCTTAGCCGGGACTAGCGACATCAATGAGCAGTTCTTC.